Described below is a single T cell receptor beta chain sequence and its context. This sample is drawn from a study of blood T cell dynamics during melanoma immunotherapy. Clones were read by immunoSEQ multiplex PCR, and TCRdb kept only the in-frame ones, dropping some. The data hold approximately 9,800 clones, with around 85% observed a single time. This sample's time point: week 3, after first cycle of checkpoint inhibitor. Material: blood, obtained from a patient treated with checkpoint blockade. This sequence was found in a human donor with melanoma.

CDR3 region: CASSAPRSYGYTF. In nucleotides, the CDR3 is TGTGCCAGCAGCGCACCCAGGTCCTATGGCTACACCTTC. This rearrangement joins TRBV9 to TRBJ1-2; no reliable D call. V was trimmed by 3 bases and J by 4 bases, leaving 10 bases between them. There are 13 residues in the CDR3. Germline assignment: CDR1 SGDLS and CDR2 YYNGEE.